This TCR beta chain is drawn from a study of neurological immune-mediated disorders. This clonotype was recorded many times. TCRdb recomputed calls from the 5' RACE reads with MiXCR, one row per CDR3 protein. The table has roughly 52,000 distinct CDR3 sequences, less than 6% seen once. Trimming removed 0 bases at V and 2 bases at J, with 13 bases between. This CDR3 spans 16 amino acids. Germline CDR1 SGHDT, CDR2 YYEEEE. The chain has TRBV5-6 and TRBJ2-3, with D tentatively TRBD1 (5 bases). The sequencing sample was made of CD4+ T cells from blood. This receptor was obtained from a woman aged 18 to 35 with multiple sclerosis. The CDR3: CASSLVYRINTDTQYF. Here the CDR3 DNA reads TGTGCCAGCAGCTTGGTTTACAGGATCAACACAGATACGCAGTATTTT.